A single sample gave rise to the 5 T cell receptor beta chains below, sequenced in a study of CD8+ T cells in alopecia areata. Treatment of the sample: oral pan-JAK inhibitor, 5-10 mg twice daily. Reverse transcribed after extraction, RNA yielded cDNA as the sequencing template. Repertoires were generated with immunoSEQ multiplex PCR, while TCRdb's copy carries only in-frame clones and drops some. This sample has 190,000 or so clones; around 58% occur once, and the top ten carry 10% to 15%. The sample here was CD8+ T cells sorted from blood, taken at week 24, from a patient treated with tofacitinib. These receptors were collected from a human donor with alopecia areata.

The V and J genes are TRBV30 and TRBJ2-5, with 8 bases fitting TRBD1. The J call is uncertain, as TRBJ2-7 better fits the DNA end. CDR1 and CDR2 from the germline V gene are GTSNPN and SVGIG (reference sequence). This CDR3 comprises 14 residues. DNA of the CDR3: TGTGCCTGGAGTGGAGGACAGGGCCCGGTCGAGCAGTACTTC. It yields the protein CAWSGGQGPVEQYF.

This chain uses TRBV13 with TRBJ2-5; TRBD2 might be the D (6 bases). Germline V CDR1 and CDR2: PRHDT, FYEKMQ (reference sequence). This CDR3 is built from 14 residues. The germline V and J ends were trimmed by 4 bases and 1 base, with 10 bases remaining between them. The CDR3, as DNA: TGTGCCAGCAGCTCCGGGACTCTCCAAGAGACCCAGTACTTC. Translation gives CASSSGTLQETQYF.

The rearrangement uses TRBV13 and TRBJ1-1; D uncertain. Germline lookup yields CDR1 PRHDT and CDR2 FYEKMQ (reference sequence). The CDR3 has 17 residues. Trimming removed 0 bases at V and 1 base at J, with 15 bases between. CDR3 sequence reads: CASSLGLVDGSNTEAFF. The CDR3 DNA follows: TGTGCCAGCAGCTTAGGTTTGGTGGACGGATCGAACACTGAAGCTTTCTTT.

V gene TRBV5-1 combines with J gene TRBJ2-7; D gene ambiguous. The germline CDR1 and CDR2 sequences are SGHRS and YFSETQ. V lost 0 bases and J lost 8, with 6 bases in between. The CDR3 sequence is 11 residues long. CDR3 residues: CASSLANKQYF. Here the CDR3 DNA reads TGCGCCAGCAGCTTGGCCAACAAGCAGTACTTC.

The V gene is TRBV11-3, the J gene TRBJ2-1; unclear D gene. Trimming removed 1 base from V and 9 bases from J, with 10 bases in between. This CDR3 has 13 amino acids. In germline, CDR1 is SGHNT, CDR2 YENEEA. As DNA, the CDR3 is TGTGCCAGCAGCTTAGGTCGTTTGGCTGAGCAGTTCTTC. This sequence encodes CASSLGRLAEQFF.